A single sample is the source of the 9 T cell receptor beta chains below, sequenced in a study of molecular identifiers for immune sequencing clone quantification. TCRdb processed the PCR reads anew with MiXCR; each CDR3 protein has one entry. The table includes about 70,000 distinct CDR3 sequences, 15% to 20% detected once. Sequencing was done on a sample of naive CD8+ T cells from blood, with Jurkat cell RNA spiked in. Subset defined: FACS-sorted CD8+CD4-CCR7+CD45RA+ naive T cells. These receptors originate from a human donor in good health. Some libraries in this study had Jurkat cell RNA spiked in.

A few counts support this clonotype. The chain recombines TRBV4-3 with TRBJ2-2; the match to TRBD2 covers 8 bases. The CDR3 has 17 residues. V shed 4 bases and J 6 bases; nucleotides not matched to a gene: 13. Per the germline V gene, CDR1 is LGHNA and CDR2 is YSLEER. The CDR3 DNA reads TGCGCCAGCAGCCTGCGAGTGGCTAGCGGGTTACCCGGGGAGCTGTTTTTT. Its translation: CASSLRVASGLPGELFF.

This clonotype has a count of ten or more. The chain couples TRBV27 to TRBJ2-7; no definite D call. V lost 0 bases and J 3 bases, leaving 15 bases between the germline ends. CDR3 length equals 16 residues. Per the germline V gene, CDR1 is MNHEY and CDR2 is SMNVEV (reference sequence). For the CDR3, the DNA is TGTGCCAGCAGTTTATCGAAAACGGTCCCTAGCTACGAGCAGTACTTC. This sequence encodes CASSLSKTVPSYEQYF.

This clonotype was observed many times. The V and J genes are TRBV20-1 and TRBJ1-1; the match to TRBD1 covers 8 bases. V was clipped by 4 bases and J by 4 bases; unmatched bases: 11. Germline CDR1 DFQATT, CDR2 SNEGSKA (reference sequence). The CDR3 is made up of 15 amino acids. The CDR3 DNA is TGCAGTGCTACGCGTACCTCTGACAGGGGCACTGAAGCTTTCTTT. It is translated as CSATRTSDRGTEAFF.

As regards this clonotype: A much more abundant neighbour one base away suggests this may be a read error. This sequence joins TRBV7-9 and TRBJ2-1; 15 bases match TRBD2. CDR1 is SEHNR, CDR2 FQNEAQ, per germline (reference sequence). This CDR3 is 19 amino acids long. CDR3 sequence (DNA): TGTGCCAGCAGCCGAACCGGGACTAGCGGGAGGTTGGTGGCAAATGAGCAGCTCTTC. Protein product: CASSRTGTSGRLVANEQLF.

Only a few counts were recorded for this clonotype. The CDR3 reads CATSGQGSYNEQFF. The CDR3, as DNA: TGTGCCACCTCCGGACAGGGCTCTTACAATGAGCAGTTCTTC. The genes are TRBV24-1 and TRBJ2-1; 8 positions agree with TRBD1. V lost 9 bases, J lost 4 bases, and 7 bases stayed unmatched. Germline lookup yields CDR1 KGHDR and CDR2 SFDVKD. The CDR3 length is 14 residues.

This clonotype was observed many times. The chain combines TRBV4-1 with TRBJ2-3; D is possibly TRBD1 (6 bases). From germline, CDR1 is MGHRA and CDR2 YSYEKL. V was shortened by 1 base and J by 2 bases, with 19 bases between the two germline ends. The CDR3 covers 18 residues. The CDR3, as DNA: TGCGCCAGCAGCCAAGTCACCGCCGGACAGCTTTACACAGATACGCAGTATTTT. Its protein is CASSQVTAGQLYTDTQYF.

This clonotype was detected many times. The CDR3 bases are TGCGCCAGCAGCCCTGAACGGACGGTAGACAATGAGCAGTTCTTC. Its translation is CASSPERTVDNEQFF. The chain joins TRBV4-1 to TRBJ2-1; D is undetermined. There are 15 residues in the CDR3. CDR1 and CDR2 from the germline V gene are MGHRA and YSYEKL. Trimming took 4 bases from V and 5 from J, leaving 15 bases between them.

This clonotype showed up many times. The V and J genes are TRBV21-1 and TRBJ2-7; the DNA was not compared with TRBD2, the D call given in the table. TRBV21-1 is listed as a pseudogene. The CDR3 spans 19 residues. The CDR3: CASSRSRTSETLNSYEQYF. In DNA, the CDR3 is TGTGCCAGCAGCCGTTCCCGGACTAGCGAGACCCTTAACTCCTACGAGCAGTACTTC.

On this clonotype: A much larger clonotype is one base distant, so this may be a read error. V and J are TRBV7-9 and TRBJ2-2; a weak D match, TRBD2 (5 bases). From germline, CDR1 is SEHNR and CDR2 FQNEAQ (reference sequence). The CDR3 covers 12 residues. CDR3 residues: CTSIGSTGELFF. The CDR3 nucleotides read TGTACCAGTATAGGGAGCACCGGGGAGCTGTTTTTT. The full variable domain, rest sourced from reference TRBV7-9 and TRBJ2-2, is DTGVSQNPRHKITKRGQNVTFRCDPISEHNRLYWYRQTLGQGPEFLTYFQNEAQLEKSRLLSDRFSAERPKGSFSTLEIQRTEQGDSAMYLCTSIGSTGELFFGEGSRLTVL.